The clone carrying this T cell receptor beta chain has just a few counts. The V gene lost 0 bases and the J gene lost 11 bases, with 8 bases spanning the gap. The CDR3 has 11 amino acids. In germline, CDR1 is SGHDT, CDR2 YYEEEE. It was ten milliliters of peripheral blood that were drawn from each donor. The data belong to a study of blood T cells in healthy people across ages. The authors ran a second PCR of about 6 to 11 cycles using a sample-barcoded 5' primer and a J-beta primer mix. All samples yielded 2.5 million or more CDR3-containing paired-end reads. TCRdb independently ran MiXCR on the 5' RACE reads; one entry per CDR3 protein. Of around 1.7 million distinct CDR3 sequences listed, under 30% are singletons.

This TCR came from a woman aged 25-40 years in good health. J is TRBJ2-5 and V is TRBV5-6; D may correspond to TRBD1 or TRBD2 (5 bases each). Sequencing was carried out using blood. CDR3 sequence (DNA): TGTGCCAGCAGCTTGGGGGACCTTCAGTACTTC. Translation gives CASSLGDLQYF.